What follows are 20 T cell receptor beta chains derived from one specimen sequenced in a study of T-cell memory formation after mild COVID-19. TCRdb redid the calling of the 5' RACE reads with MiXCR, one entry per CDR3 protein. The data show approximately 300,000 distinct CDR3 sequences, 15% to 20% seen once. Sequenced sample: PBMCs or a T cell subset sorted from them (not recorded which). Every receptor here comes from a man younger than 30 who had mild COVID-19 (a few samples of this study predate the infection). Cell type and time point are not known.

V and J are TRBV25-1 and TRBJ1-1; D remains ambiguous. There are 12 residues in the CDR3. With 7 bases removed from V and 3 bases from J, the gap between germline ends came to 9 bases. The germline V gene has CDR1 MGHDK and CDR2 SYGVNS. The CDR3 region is CASTSGHTEAFF. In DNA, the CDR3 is TGTGCCAGCACATCTGGGCACACTGAAGCTTTCTTT.

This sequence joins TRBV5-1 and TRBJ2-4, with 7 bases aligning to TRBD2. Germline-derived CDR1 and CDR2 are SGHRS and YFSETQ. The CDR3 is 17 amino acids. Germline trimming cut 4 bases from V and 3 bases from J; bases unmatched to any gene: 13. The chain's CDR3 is CASSVRLADSVKNIQYF. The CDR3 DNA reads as TGCGCCAGCAGCGTACGACTAGCCGATTCCGTCAAAAACATTCAGTACTTC. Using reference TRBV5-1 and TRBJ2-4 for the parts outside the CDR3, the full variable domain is KAGVTQTPRYLIKTRGQQVTLSCSPISGHRSVSWYQQTPGQGLQFLFEYFSETQRNKGNFPGRFSGRQFSNSRSEMNVSTLELGDSALYLCASSVRLADSVKNIQYFGAGTRLSVL.

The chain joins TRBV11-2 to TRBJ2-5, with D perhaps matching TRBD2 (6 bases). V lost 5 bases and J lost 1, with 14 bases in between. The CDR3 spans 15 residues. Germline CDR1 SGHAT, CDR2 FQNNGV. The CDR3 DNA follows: TGTGCCAGCAGCCCCCCCGCCGGGGGCCAAGAGACCCAGTACTTC. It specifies CASSPPAGGQETQYF.

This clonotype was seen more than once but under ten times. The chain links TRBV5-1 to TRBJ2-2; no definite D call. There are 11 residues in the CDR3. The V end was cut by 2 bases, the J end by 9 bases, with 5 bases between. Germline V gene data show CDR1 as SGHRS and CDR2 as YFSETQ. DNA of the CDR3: TGCGCCAGCAGCTTCGGAAGGGAGCTGTTTTTT. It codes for CASSFGRELFF.

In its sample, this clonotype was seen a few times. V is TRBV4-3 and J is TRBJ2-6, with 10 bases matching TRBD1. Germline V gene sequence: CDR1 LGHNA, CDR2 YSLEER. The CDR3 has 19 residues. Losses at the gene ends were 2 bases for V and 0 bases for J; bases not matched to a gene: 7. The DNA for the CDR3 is TGCGCCAGCAGCCAATCCGGGACAGGGGCTCTCTCTGGGGCCAACGTCCTGACTTTC. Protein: CASSQSGTGALSGANVLTF.

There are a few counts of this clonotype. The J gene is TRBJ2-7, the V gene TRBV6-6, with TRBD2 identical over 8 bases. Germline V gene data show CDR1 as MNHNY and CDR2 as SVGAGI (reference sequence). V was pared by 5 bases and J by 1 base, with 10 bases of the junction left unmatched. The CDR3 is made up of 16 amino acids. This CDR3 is CASSPRASGGSYEQYF. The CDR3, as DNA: TGTGCCAGCAGTCCCAGAGCGAGCGGGGGATCCTACGAGCAGTACTTC.

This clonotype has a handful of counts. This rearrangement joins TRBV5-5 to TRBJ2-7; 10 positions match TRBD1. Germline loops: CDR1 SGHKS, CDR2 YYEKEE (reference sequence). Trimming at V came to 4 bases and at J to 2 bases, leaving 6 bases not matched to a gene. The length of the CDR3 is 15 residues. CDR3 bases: TGTGCCAGCAGCCCCGGGACAGGGGACGCCTACGAGCAGTACTTC. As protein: CASSPGTGDAYEQYF.

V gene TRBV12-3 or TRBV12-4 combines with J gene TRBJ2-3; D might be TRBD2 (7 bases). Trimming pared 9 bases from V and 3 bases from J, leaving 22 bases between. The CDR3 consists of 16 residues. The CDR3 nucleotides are TGTGCCAGGGCGGGGGCCAACCAAGATAGGACAGATACGCAGTATTTT. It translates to CARAGANQDRTDTQYF.

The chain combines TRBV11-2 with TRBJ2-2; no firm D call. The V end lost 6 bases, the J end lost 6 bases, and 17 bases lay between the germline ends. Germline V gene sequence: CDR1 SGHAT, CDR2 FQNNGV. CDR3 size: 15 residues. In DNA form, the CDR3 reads TGTGCCAGCAGACGGCGGTCGGGCGAGGCCGGGGAGCTGTTTTTT. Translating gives CASRRRSGEAGELFF. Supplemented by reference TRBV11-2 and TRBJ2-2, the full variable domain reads EAGVAQSPRYKIIEKRQSVAFWCNPISGHATLYWYQQILGQGPKLLIQFQNNGVVDDSQLPKDRFSAERLKGVDSTLKIQPAKLEDSAVYLCASRRRSGEAGELFFGEGSRLTVL.

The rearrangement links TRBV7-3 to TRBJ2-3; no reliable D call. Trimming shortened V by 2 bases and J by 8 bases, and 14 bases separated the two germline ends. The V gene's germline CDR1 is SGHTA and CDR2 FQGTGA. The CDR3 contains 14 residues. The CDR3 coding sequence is TGTGCCAGCAGCTTAGTGACTCCCGGGTCTACGCAGTATTTT. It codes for CASSLVTPGSTQYF.

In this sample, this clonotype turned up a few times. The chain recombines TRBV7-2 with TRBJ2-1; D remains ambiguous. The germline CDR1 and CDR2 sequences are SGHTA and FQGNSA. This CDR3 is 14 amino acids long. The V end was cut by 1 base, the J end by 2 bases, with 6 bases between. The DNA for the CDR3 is TGTGCCAGCAGCTTAGGGCTTACCTACAATGAGCAGTTCTTC. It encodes CASSLGLTYNEQFF.

CDR3: CSASGGETQYF. The CDR3 DNA follows: TGCAGTGCTAGCGGCGGGGAGACCCAGTACTTC. The V call is TRBV20-1, the J call TRBJ2-5, with a possible D match to TRBD2 (5 bases). CDR1 is DFQATT and CDR2 is SNEGSKA in the germline V gene (reference sequence). Trimming pared 3 bases from V and 5 bases from J, leaving 7 bases between. CDR3 length equals 11 residues.

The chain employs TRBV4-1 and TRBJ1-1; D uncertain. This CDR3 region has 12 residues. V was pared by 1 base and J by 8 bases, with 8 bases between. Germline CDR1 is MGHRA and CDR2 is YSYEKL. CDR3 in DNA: TGCGCCAGCAGCCAAGTTGCCACAGAAGCTTTCTTT. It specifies CASSQVATEAFF.

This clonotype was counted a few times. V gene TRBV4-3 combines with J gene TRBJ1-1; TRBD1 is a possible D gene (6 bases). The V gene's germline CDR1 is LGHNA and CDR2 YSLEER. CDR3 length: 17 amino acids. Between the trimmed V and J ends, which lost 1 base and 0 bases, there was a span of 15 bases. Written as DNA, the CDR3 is TGCGCCAGCAGCCAAGGCCCAGGGGAGATCATGAACACTGAAGCTTTCTTT. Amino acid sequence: CASSQGPGEIMNTEAFF.

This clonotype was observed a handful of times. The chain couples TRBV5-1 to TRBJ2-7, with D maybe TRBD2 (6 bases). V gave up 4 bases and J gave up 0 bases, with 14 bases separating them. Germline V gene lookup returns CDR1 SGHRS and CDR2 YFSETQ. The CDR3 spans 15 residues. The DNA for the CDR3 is TGCGCCAGCAGCCGACTAGGGCCTGACTCCTACGAGCAGTACGTC. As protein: CASSRLGPDSYEQYV.

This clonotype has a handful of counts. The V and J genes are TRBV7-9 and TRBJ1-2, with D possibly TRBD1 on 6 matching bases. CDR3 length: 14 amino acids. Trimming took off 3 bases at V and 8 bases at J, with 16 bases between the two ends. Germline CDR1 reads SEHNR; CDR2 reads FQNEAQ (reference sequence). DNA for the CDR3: TGTGCCAGCAGCTTCGCGAGGGGGTCAGGGGGCTACACCTTC. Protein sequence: CASSFARGSGGYTF.

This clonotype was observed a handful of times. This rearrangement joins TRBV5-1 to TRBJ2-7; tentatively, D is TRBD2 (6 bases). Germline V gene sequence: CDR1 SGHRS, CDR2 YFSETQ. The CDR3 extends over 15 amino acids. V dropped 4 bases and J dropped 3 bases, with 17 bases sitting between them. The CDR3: CASSPRRVSDYEQYF. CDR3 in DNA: TGCGCCAGCAGCCCCCGGAGGGTTTCCGACTACGAGCAGTACTTC.

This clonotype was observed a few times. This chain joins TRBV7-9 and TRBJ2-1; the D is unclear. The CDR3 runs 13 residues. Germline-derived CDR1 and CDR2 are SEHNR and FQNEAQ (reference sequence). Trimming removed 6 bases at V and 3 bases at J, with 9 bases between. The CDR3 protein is CASRLEVYNEQFF. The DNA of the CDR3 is TGTGCCAGCAGACTTGAGGTCTACAATGAGCAGTTCTTC.

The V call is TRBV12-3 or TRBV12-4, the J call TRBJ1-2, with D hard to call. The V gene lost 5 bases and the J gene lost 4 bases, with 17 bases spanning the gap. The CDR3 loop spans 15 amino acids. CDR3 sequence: CASSLRLDVSYGYTF. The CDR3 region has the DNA TGTGCCAGCAGTCTCCGTCTTGATGTTTCCTATGGCTACACCTTC.

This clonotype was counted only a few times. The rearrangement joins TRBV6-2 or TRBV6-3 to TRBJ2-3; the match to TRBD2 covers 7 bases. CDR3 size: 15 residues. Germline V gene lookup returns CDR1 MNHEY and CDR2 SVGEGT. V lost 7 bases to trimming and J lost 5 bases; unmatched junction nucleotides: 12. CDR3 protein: CASTNTAGDEDTQYF. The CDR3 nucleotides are TGTGCCAGCACTAATACTGCGGGGGACGAAGATACGCAGTATTTT.